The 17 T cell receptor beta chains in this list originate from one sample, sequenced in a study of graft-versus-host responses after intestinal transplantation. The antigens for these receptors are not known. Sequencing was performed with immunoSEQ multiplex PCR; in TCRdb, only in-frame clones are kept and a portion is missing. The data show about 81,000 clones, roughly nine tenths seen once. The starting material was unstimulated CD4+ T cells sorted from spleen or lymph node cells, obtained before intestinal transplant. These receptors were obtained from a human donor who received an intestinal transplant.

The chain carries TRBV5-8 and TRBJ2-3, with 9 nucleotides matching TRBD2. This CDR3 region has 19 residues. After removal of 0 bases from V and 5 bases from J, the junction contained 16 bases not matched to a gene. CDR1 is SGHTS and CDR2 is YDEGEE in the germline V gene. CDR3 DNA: TGTGCCAGCAGCTTGGACGGGACTAGCTCAAGAGGTTATCGAGATACGCAGTATTTT. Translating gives CASSLDGTSSRGYRDTQYF.

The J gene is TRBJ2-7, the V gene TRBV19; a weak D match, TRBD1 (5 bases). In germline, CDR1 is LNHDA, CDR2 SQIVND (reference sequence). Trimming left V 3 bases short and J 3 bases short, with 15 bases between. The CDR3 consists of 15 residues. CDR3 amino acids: CASSIEQGPYYEQYF. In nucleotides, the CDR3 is TGTGCCAGTAGTATTGAGCAGGGCCCTTACTACGAGCAGTACTTC.

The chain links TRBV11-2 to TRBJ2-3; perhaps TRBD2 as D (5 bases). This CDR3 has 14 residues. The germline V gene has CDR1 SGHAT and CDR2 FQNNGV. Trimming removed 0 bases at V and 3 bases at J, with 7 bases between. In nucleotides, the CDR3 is TGTGCCAGCAGCTTAGACAGGAGGACAGATACGCAGTATTTT. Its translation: CASSLDRRTDTQYF.

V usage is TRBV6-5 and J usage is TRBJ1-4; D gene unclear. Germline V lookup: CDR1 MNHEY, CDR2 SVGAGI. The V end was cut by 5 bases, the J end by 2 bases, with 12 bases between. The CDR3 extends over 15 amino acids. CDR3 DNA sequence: TGTGCCAGCAGTCTAAACAGTCCTACTAATGAAAAACTGTTTTTT. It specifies CASSLNSPTNEKLFF.

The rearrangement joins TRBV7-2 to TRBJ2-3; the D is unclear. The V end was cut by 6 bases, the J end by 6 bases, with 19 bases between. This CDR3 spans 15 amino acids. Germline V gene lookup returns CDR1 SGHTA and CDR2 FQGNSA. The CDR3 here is CASSFAGFVGDTQYF. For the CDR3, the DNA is TGTGCCAGCAGTTTTGCAGGTTTCGTTGGGGATACGCAGTATTTT.

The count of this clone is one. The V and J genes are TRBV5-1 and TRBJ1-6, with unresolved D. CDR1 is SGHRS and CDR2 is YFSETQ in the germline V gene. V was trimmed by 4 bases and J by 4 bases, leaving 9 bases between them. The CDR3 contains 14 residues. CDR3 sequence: CASSEGDYNSPLHF. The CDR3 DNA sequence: TGCGCCAGCAGCGAGGGAGATTATAATTCACCCCTCCACTTT.

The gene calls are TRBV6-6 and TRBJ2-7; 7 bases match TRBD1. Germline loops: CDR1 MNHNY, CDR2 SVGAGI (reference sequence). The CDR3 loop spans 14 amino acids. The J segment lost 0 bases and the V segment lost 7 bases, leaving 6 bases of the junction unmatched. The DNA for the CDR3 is TGTGCCAGCACTCGGACAGGTAGCTCCTACGAGCAGTACTTC. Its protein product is CASTRTGSSYEQYF.

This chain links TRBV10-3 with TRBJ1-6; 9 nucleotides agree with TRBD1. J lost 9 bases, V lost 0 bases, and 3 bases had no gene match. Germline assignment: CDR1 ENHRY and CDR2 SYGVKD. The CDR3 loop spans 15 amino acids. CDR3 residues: CAISESQGAGSPLHF. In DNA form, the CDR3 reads TGTGCCATCAGTGAGTCACAGGGGGCAGGTTCACCCCTCCACTTT.

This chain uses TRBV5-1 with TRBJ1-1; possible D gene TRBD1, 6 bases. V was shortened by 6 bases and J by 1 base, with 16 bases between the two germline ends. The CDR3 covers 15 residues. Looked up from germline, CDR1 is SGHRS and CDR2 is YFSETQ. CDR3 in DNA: TGCGCCAGCAAAAAACAGGGAGCGACGAACACTGAAGCTTTCTTT. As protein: CASKKQGATNTEAFF.

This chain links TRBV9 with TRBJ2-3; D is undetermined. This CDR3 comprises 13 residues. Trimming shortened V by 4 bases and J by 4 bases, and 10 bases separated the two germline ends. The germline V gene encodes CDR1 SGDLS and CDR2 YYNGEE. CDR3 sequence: CASSPDLADTQYF. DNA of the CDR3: TGTGCCAGCAGCCCCGACCTAGCAGATACGCAGTATTTT.

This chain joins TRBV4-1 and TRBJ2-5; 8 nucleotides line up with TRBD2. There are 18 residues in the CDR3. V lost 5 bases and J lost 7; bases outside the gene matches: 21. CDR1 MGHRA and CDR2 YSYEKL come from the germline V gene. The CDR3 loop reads CASSSSGGGGRPGGTQYF. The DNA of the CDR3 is TGCGCCAGCAGCTCCTCGGGGGGTGGCGGGAGGCCGGGGGGGACCCAGTACTTC.

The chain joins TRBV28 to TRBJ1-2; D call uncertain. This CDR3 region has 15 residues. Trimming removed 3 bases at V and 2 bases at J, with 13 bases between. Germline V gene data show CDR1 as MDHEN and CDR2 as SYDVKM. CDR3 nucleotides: TGTGCCAGCAGTTTGGGCAGAGCAACCAACTATGGCTACACCTTC. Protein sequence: CASSLGRATNYGYTF.

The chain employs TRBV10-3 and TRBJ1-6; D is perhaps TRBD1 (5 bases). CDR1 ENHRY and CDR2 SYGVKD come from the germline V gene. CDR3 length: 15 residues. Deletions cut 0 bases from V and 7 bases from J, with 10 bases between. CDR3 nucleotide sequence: TGTGCCATCAGTGAGTCGGGGCCCAGCAATTCACCCCTCCACTTT. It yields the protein CAISESGPSNSPLHF.

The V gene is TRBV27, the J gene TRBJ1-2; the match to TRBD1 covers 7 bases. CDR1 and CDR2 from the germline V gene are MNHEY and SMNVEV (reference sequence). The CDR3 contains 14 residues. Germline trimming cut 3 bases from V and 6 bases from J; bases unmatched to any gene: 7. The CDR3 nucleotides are TGTGCCAGCAGTTTCGGGGACAGACGAGATGGCTACACCTTC. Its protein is CASSFGDRRDGYTF.

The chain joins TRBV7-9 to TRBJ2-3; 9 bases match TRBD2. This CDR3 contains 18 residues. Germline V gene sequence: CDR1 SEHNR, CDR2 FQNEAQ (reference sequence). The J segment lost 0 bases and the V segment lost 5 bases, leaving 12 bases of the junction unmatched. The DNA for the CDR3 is TGTGCCAGCAGCCTCCCCGGGGCGGGAGGGACTAGCACAGATACGCAGTATTTT. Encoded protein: CASSLPGAGGTSTDTQYF.

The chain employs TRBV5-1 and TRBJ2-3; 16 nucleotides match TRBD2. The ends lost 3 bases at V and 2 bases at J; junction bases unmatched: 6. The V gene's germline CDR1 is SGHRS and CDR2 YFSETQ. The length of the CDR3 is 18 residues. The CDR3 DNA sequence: TGCGCCAGCAGCTCGATGGGACTAGCGGGAGGGCCCACAGATACGCAGTATTTT. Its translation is CASSSMGLAGGPTDTQYF.

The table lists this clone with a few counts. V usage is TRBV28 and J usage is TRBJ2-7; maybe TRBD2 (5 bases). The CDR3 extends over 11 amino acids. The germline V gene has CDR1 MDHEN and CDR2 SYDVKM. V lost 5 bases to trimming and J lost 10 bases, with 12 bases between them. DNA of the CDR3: TGTGCCAGCAGTGATCCGGACTCTCAGTACTTC. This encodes CASSDPDSQYF.